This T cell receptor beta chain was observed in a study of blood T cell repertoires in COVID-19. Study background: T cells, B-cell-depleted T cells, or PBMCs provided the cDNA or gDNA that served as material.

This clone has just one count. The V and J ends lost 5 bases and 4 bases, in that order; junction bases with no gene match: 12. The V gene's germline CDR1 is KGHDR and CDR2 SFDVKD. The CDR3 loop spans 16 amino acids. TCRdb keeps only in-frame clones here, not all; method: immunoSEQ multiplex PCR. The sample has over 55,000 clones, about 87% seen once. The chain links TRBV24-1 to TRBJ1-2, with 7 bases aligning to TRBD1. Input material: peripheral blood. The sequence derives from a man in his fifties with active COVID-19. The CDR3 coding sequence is TGTGCCACCAGTGCCCAAAACAGGGGCGGTAGCTATGGCTACACCTTC. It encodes CATSAQNRGGSYGYTF.